The 6 T cell receptor beta chains below all came from one sample that was sequenced in a study of post-analysis software for immune sequencing data. The study's findings and limits: Patients carried a few TRBV segments more frequently than controls did, and TRBV5-6, TRBV5-1 and TRBV20-1 were among them.

Presence of unique molecular identifiers characterized the TCR beta cDNA libraries. TCRdb used MiXCR to reprocess the PCR reads, holding one entry per CDR3 protein. This table has about 430,000 distinct CDR3 sequences, less than 40% appearing once. Antigens for these TCRs are unknown. The sample was blood. The receptors here all came from a girl aged 2 to 10 with multiple sclerosis.

The chain couples TRBV7-8 to TRBJ2-7; the match to TRBD2 covers 9 bases. CDR3 size: 15 residues. After removal of 5 bases from V and 4 bases from J, the junction contained 9 bases not matched to a gene. Germline lookup yields CDR1 SGHVS and CDR2 FQNEAQ. This CDR3 is CASSDGMTSGYEQYF. DNA of the CDR3: TGTGCCAGCAGCGATGGGATGACTAGCGGTTACGAGCAGTACTTC.

The chain uses TRBV6-6 and TRBJ2-7; 7 positions match TRBD1. This CDR3 region has 15 residues. Germline-derived CDR1 and CDR2 are MNHNY and SVGAGI (reference sequence). Trimming removed 5 bases from V and 4 bases from J; junction bases left unmatched: 11. This CDR3 reads CASSPRGQVGYEQYF. The CDR3 DNA sequence: TGTGCCAGCAGTCCCCGAGGACAGGTAGGGTACGAGCAGTACTTC.

The genes are TRBV29-1 and TRBJ1-2; D is unclear. CDR3 length: 17 amino acids. Germline-derived CDR1 and CDR2 are SQVTM and ANQGSEA. Trimming removed 3 bases from V and 0 bases from J, with 20 bases in between. CDR3 loop: CSVDYIGPRRANYGYTF. CDR3 DNA: TGCAGCGTTGACTACATCGGCCCGCGTAGAGCTAACTATGGCTACACCTTC.

A few counts support this clonotype. V usage is TRBV29-1 and J usage is TRBJ1-2, with D tentatively TRBD1 (6 bases). CDR1 and CDR2 from the germline V gene are SQVTM and ANQGSEA. The CDR3 has 13 amino acids. Deletions cut 8 bases from V and 2 bases from J, with 15 bases between. The CDR3 spells CSFRGGDNYGYTF. CDR3 in DNA: TGCAGCTTCAGGGGTGGGGACAACTATGGCTACACCTTC.

This clonotype occurred a few times. This chain uses TRBV6-2 or TRBV6-3 with TRBJ2-1; 13 bases fit TRBD2. Germline lookup yields CDR1 MNHEY and CDR2 SVGEGT. The CDR3 consists of 15 residues. Germline trimming cut 6 bases from V and 8 bases from J; bases unmatched to any gene: 7. Here the CDR3 reads CASRLAGGGIDEQFF. The CDR3, as DNA: TGTGCCAGCAGACTAGCGGGAGGGGGAATAGATGAGCAGTTCTTC.

The CDR3 loop is CATSRVAGGSYEQYF. CDR3 nucleotides: TGTGCCACCAGCAGAGTTGCGGGTGGCTCCTACGAGCAGTACTTC. The chain employs TRBV15 and TRBJ2-7, with TRBD2 as a possible D gene (5 bases). Germline V gene sequence: CDR1 LNHNV, CDR2 YYDKDF (reference sequence). The CDR3 consists of 15 residues. The V end lost 1 base, the J end lost 0 bases, and 10 bases lay between the germline ends.